This TCR beta chain was sequenced for a study of response to subunit inactivated influenza vaccine. Study-wide points: Each seasonal influenza vaccination, the authors suggested, recruits few new T cells.

The CDR3 has 17 amino acids. Germline trimming cut 3 bases from V and 6 bases from J; bases unmatched to any gene: 7. Germline lookup yields CDR1 SGHTA and CDR2 FQGTGA. TCRdb processed the RT-PCR reads anew with MiXCR; each CDR3 protein has one entry. The sample shows about 480,000 distinct CDR3 sequences, about 10% of them seen only once. This clonotype has more than one count but fewer than ten. The antigen is undetermined. This clonotype was obtained from a man over 45 who received an inactivated influenza vaccine. The chain couples TRBV7-3 to TRBJ2-1; 14 bases align to TRBD2. Sequencing used PBMCs from blood, obtained more than 35 days after vaccination. CDR3 sequence: CASSLNGLAGGLNEQFF. CDR3 DNA: TGTGCCAGCAGCTTGAATGGACTAGCGGGAGGACTCAATGAGCAGTTCTTC.